The 26 T cell receptor beta chains below come from one sample, sequenced in a study of cytomegalovirus exposure and HLA in healthy donors (dated by TCRdb to 2016 to 2017). The library was made by the immunoSEQ multiplex PCR assay. The multiplex PCR relied on a mix of 60 forward primers for TCR Vbeta segments and 13 reverse primers for TCR Jbeta segments. As stored in TCRdb, this immuneACCESS dataset retains in-frame rearrangements with V and J assigned. A fraction of the clones does not appear; measured against another copy, unresolved V genes explain less than half of the discrepancy, and the remainder lacks a known reason. A total of about 130,000 clones appear in this sample, roughly 78% of them only once. Of the sample, 6.5% falls within the top ten clones. The sample consisted of PBMCs. The receptors were sampled from a man aged 35 to 55 in good health and CMV-seropositive.

As DNA, the CDR3 is TGTGCCAGCAGTTACGTCTCTAGCGGGAGTCTTGAGCAGTTCTTC. Encoded protein: CASSYVSSGSLEQFF. V and J are TRBV6-6 and TRBJ2-1; 10 nucleotides line up with TRBD2. This CDR3 contains 15 residues. The germline V gene encodes CDR1 MNHNY and CDR2 SVGAGI (reference sequence). V shed 2 bases, J shed 9 bases, and the junction held 7 bases outside the gene matches.

The rearrangement uses TRBV4-1 and TRBJ2-2, with D hard to call. The germline V gene encodes CDR1 MGHRA and CDR2 YSYEKL. CDR3 length: 15 amino acids. Trimming took off 0 bases at V and 1 base at J, with 6 bases between the two ends. In DNA form, the CDR3 reads TGCGCCAGCAGCCAAGATCGGGTGAACACCGGGGAGCTGTTTTTT. Translating gives CASSQDRVNTGELFF.

V usage is TRBV19 and J usage is TRBJ2-7; TRBD1 matches at 12 bases. The germline gives CDR1 LNHDA, CDR2 SQIVND (reference sequence). This CDR3 comprises 15 residues. Germline trimming cut 3 bases from V and 5 bases from J; bases unmatched to any gene: 5. CDR3 coding DNA: TGTGCCAGTAGTATCACCGGGACAGGGGGCAACGAGCAGTACTTC. Translation: CASSITGTGGNEQYF.

This clone was counted once. This CDR3 reads CASSLGGTQYF. The CDR3 DNA follows: TGTGCCAGCAGCTTGGGAGGGACGCAGTATTTT. The chain couples TRBV5-8 to TRBJ2-3; a weak D match, TRBD2 (5 bases). This CDR3 contains 11 residues. V gave up 0 bases and J gave up 9 bases, with 5 bases separating them. The germline CDR1 and CDR2 sequences are SGHTS and YDEGEE.

This chain uses TRBV5-1 with TRBJ2-3, with TRBD2 matching over 8 bases. The CDR3 length is 14 residues. Per germline, CDR1 SGHRS and CDR2 YFSETQ. V was clipped by 6 bases and J by 0 bases; unmatched bases: 3. CDR3 in amino acids: CASISGRSTDTQYF. The CDR3 nucleotides are TGCGCCAGCATAAGCGGGAGAAGCACAGATACGCAGTATTTT. Full variable domain (rest looked up from reference TRBV5-1 and TRBJ2-3): KAGVTQTPRYLIKTRGQQVTLSCSPISGHRSVSWYQQTPGQGLQFLFEYFSETQRNKGNFPGRFSGRQFSNSRSEMNVSTLELGDSALYLCASISGRSTDTQYFGPGTRLTVL.

The rearrangement links TRBV5-1 to TRBJ2-7; TRBD1 is a possible D gene (6 bases). The CDR3 runs 14 residues. Per germline, CDR1 SGHRS and CDR2 YFSETQ. Trimming shortened V by 2 bases and J by 4 bases, and 13 bases separated the two germline ends. CDR3 DNA sequence: TGCGCCAGCAGCTTCCGGGACACTGGTTACGAGCAGTACTTC. Translating it yields CASSFRDTGYEQYF.

The rearrangement joins TRBV2 to TRBJ2-7; D is perhaps TRBD1 (5 bases). Germline lookup yields CDR1 SNHLY and CDR2 FYNNEI. Trimming left V 5 bases short and J 0 bases short, with 23 bases between. The CDR3 runs 18 residues. The chain's CDR3 is CASSFFGAADLSSYEQYF. As DNA, the CDR3 is TGTGCCAGCAGTTTCTTTGGGGCAGCCGACTTAAGCTCCTACGAGCAGTACTTC.

The chain carries TRBV7-9 and TRBJ2-7; D gene uncertain. V was clipped by 1 base and J by 9 bases, with 10 bases between them. The germline V gene encodes CDR1 SEHNR and CDR2 FQNEAQ (reference sequence). The CDR3 is made up of 12 amino acids. DNA for the CDR3: TGTGCCAGCAGCTTAGGGGCCCGTTGGCAGTACTTC. Translation gives CASSLGARWQYF. The full variable domain, completed using reference TRBV7-9 and TRBJ2-7, is DTGVSQNPRHKITKRGQNVTFRCDPISEHNRLYWYRQTLGQGPEFLTYFQNEAQLEKSRLLSDRFSAERPKGSFSTLEIQRTEQGDSAMYLCASSLGARWQYFGPGTRLTVT.

This rearrangement joins TRBV5-1 to TRBJ2-1; 10 bases are shared with TRBD1. Germline V gives CDR1 SGHRS, CDR2 YFSETQ. V gave up 4 bases and J gave up 8 bases; unmatched junction bases: 6. The CDR3 has 14 amino acids. Written as DNA, the CDR3 is TGCGCCAGCAGCCCCCGGACAGGGGGGGATGAGCAGTTCTTC. Translated, it gives CASSPRTGGDEQFF.

V is TRBV9 and J is TRBJ2-5; weak D call: TRBD2 (5 bases). Deletions cut 4 bases from V and 0 bases from J, with 10 bases between. Germline V gene data show CDR1 as SGDLS and CDR2 as YYNGEE. The length of the CDR3 is 14 residues. CDR3 DNA: TGTGCCAGCAGCCGAACGGACTACCAAGAGACCCAGTACTTC. It codes for CASSRTDYQETQYF. Based on the CDR3 plus reference TRBV9 and TRBJ2-5, the full variable domain is DSGVTQTPKHLITATGQRVTLRCSPRSGDLSVYWYQQSLDQGLQFLIQYYNGEERAKGNILERFSAQQFPDLHSELNLSSLELGDSALYFCASSRTDYQETQYFGPGTRLLVL.

This sequence joins TRBV27 and TRBJ2-1; 11 bases agree with TRBD2. The V gene end was trimmed by 5 bases and the J gene end by 6 bases; junction bases not matched to a gene: 6. The CDR3 consists of 15 residues. Germline V CDR1 and CDR2: MNHEY, SMNVEV (reference sequence). CDR3 DNA: TGTGCCAGCAGTCAACTAGCGGGAGATACCAATGAGCAGTTCTTC. It encodes CASSQLAGDTNEQFF.

The CDR3 DNA reads as TGTGCCAGCAGCCTGAGACAGGACAACTATGGCTACACCTTC. Its protein product is CASSLRQDNYGYTF. J is TRBJ1-2 and V is TRBV7-9; D is possibly TRBD1 (6 bases). The CDR3 length is 14 residues. Per germline, CDR1 SEHNR and CDR2 FQNEAQ (reference sequence). The V end was cut by 5 bases, the J end by 2 bases, with 12 bases between.

V and J are TRBV10-3 and TRBJ2-5; 10 nucleotides agree with TRBD1. CDR3 length equals 15 residues. The germline CDR1 and CDR2 sequences are ENHRY and SYGVKD. The J segment lost 5 bases and the V segment lost 3 bases, leaving 6 bases of the junction unmatched. The CDR3 nucleotides read TGTGCCATCAGTGAAGGGGACAGGGGCGGGGAGACCCAGTACTTC. Its protein is CAISEGDRGGETQYF.

CDR3 sequence reads: CASRSPLNTEAFF. As DNA, the CDR3 is TGTGCCAGCAGGTCCCCACTTAACACTGAAGCTTTCTTT. The rearrangement links TRBV27 to TRBJ1-1; D is unresolved. Per germline, CDR1 MNHEY and CDR2 SMNVEV (reference sequence). Trimming took 6 bases from V and 2 from J, leaving 10 bases between them. CDR3 length: 13 residues.

J is TRBJ2-1 and V is TRBV19; 12 bases align to TRBD2. The V gene end was trimmed by 5 bases and the J gene end by 9 bases; junction bases not matched to a gene: 5. The CDR3 has 14 amino acids. CDR1 LNHDA and CDR2 SQIVND come from the germline V gene (reference sequence). The CDR3: CASSQLAGGGEQFF. In DNA form, the CDR3 reads TGTGCCAGTAGTCAGCTAGCGGGAGGGGGTGAGCAGTTCTTC.

V is TRBV2 and J is TRBJ2-7; no reliable D call. Trimming stripped 1 base from V and 2 bases from J, with 12 bases between. Germline V CDR1 and CDR2: SNHLY, FYNNEI. The CDR3 consists of 15 residues. The CDR3: CASSEEARQTYEQYF. Here the CDR3 DNA reads TGTGCCAGCAGTGAAGAGGCCAGGCAGACCTACGAGCAGTACTTC.

The chain couples TRBV25-1 to TRBJ1-2; the match to TRBD1 covers 8 bases. The CDR3 covers 13 residues. Trimming cost V 6 bases and J 5 bases; bases outside gene matches: 5. In germline, CDR1 is MGHDK, CDR2 SYGVNS. CDR3 bases: TGTGCCAGCAGCTCGACAGGGGAATATGGCTACACCTTC. Amino acid sequence: CASSSTGEYGYTF.

The chain combines TRBV27 with TRBJ2-2, with 9 positions matching TRBD2. Germline CDR1 is MNHEY and CDR2 is SMNVEV (reference sequence). J lost 3 bases, V lost 5 bases, and 10 bases had no gene match. This CDR3 spans 17 amino acids. Here the CDR3 reads CASSPGGGGLHTGELFF. The DNA for the CDR3 is TGTGCCAGCAGTCCGGGCGGGGGGGGACTTCACACCGGGGAGCTGTTTTTT.

The rearrangement uses TRBV7-9 and TRBJ1-1, with TRBD1 matching 10 bases. The V segment lost 5 bases and the J segment 5 bases; nucleotides outside the gene matches: 5. The CDR3 runs to 14 residues. The V gene's germline CDR1 is SEHNR and CDR2 FQNEAQ (reference sequence). The CDR3 is CASSEGQGETEAFF. CDR3 bases: TGTGCCAGCAGCGAAGGACAGGGGGAGACTGAAGCTTTCTTT.

This sequence joins TRBV6-5 and TRBJ1-1; no definite D call. The CDR3 sequence is 13 residues long. Trimming left V 5 bases short and J 4 bases short, with 11 bases between. Germline values: CDR1 MNHEY, CDR2 SVGAGI. CDR3 DNA sequence: TGTGCCAGCAGTGAGTATGATCCCACTGAAGCTTTCTTT. It translates to CASSEYDPTEAFF.

The chain combines TRBV27 with TRBJ2-7; 9 positions match TRBD2. This CDR3 is built from 19 residues. Germline loops: CDR1 MNHEY, CDR2 SMNVEV (reference sequence). V gave up 2 bases and J gave up 5 bases; unmatched junction bases: 19. The CDR3 sequence: CASSLRQSFPLAGLHEQYF. The CDR3 nucleotides are TGTGCCAGCAGTTTACGTCAATCTTTCCCTCTAGCGGGACTGCACGAGCAGTACTTC.

The chain is built from TRBV4-1 and TRBJ1-6; TRBD1 matches 7 bases. Trimming removed 0 bases from V and 0 bases from J; junction bases left unmatched: 8. The germline gives CDR1 MGHRA, CDR2 YSYEKL. This CDR3 is built from 19 residues. CDR3 DNA sequence: TGCGCCAGCAGCCAAGACAGCCGGACAGGAAGCTCCTATAATTCACCCCTCCACTTT. It translates to CASSQDSRTGSSYNSPLHF.

This clone was observed a handful of times. The rearrangement joins TRBV5-1 to TRBJ2-5; 11 bases match TRBD2. The CDR3 sequence is 16 residues long. Germline V gene data show CDR1 as SGHRS and CDR2 as YFSETQ. The J segment lost 5 bases and the V segment lost 0 bases, leaving 6 bases of the junction unmatched. The CDR3 bases are TGCGCCAGCAGCTTGGACGGACTAGCGGGCACGGAGACCCAGTACTTC. This sequence encodes CASSLDGLAGTETQYF.

The rearrangement joins TRBV5-1 to TRBJ2-5, with TRBD2 as a possible D gene (6 bases). The J call is uncertain, as TRBJ2-7 better fits the DNA end. This CDR3 has 15 amino acids. Germline V gene sequence: CDR1 SGHRS, CDR2 YFSETQ. The CDR3 reads CASSRMEGTNNEQYF. The CDR3 DNA follows: TGCGCCAGCAGCCGTATGGAGGGGACGAACAACGAGCAGTACTTC.

The chain has TRBV5-6 and TRBJ1-2, with D perhaps matching TRBD1 (5 bases). Germline V CDR1 and CDR2: SGHDT, YYEEEE. This CDR3 is built from 15 residues. Deletions cut 0 bases from V and 5 bases from J, with 14 bases between. CDR3 nucleotide sequence: TGTGCCAGCAGCTTGGATCCCAGGGCTTATTATGGCTACACCTTC. Translating gives CASSLDPRAYYGYTF.

The chain couples TRBV19 to TRBJ2-2; D is unresolved. Trimming removed 5 bases from V and 2 bases from J, with 9 bases in between. CDR3 size: 14 residues. Germline assignment: CDR1 LNHDA and CDR2 SQIVND (reference sequence). This CDR3 is CASSPPSNTGELFF. CDR3 DNA sequence: TGTGCCAGTAGTCCCCCCTCTAACACCGGGGAGCTGTTTTTT.